The rows below give T cell receptor beta chains drawn from one sample of a study of T cell changes during pregnancy in multiple sclerosis. The repertoire was sequenced with immunoSEQ multiplex PCR; TCRdb's copy has only in-frame clones and lacks some. The data show about 120,000 clones, approximately 93% seen once. Here the sequenced sample was peripheral blood, taken before pregnancy. The receptors here all came from a female donor with multiple sclerosis, enrolled in a pregnancy study. CDR3s include the opening cysteine and the closing phenylalanine or tryptophan. The D gene is left open where the match is weak. For some rows the clone size is stated as once, few or many, or as a class when expanded; others skip it.

D: TRBD2
size: .
J: TRBJ2-1
V: TRBV9
CDR3: CASSVAAGGATDEQFF
DNA: TGTGCCAGCAGCGTAGCAGCGGGGGGTGCAACCGATGAGCAGTTCTTC

D: .
size: .
J: TRBJ1-1
V: TRBV5-1
CDR3: CASSLEAGRPEAFF
DNA: TGCGCCAGCAGCTTGGAGGCAGGGCGCCCTGAAGCTTTCTTT

D: .
size: .
J: TRBJ2-3
V: TRBV19
CDR3: CASSTSGSTDTQYF
DNA: TGTGCCAGTAGTACCTCCGGGAGCACAGATACGCAGTATTTT

D: .
size: .
J: TRBJ1-3
V: TRBV5-4
CDR3: CASSLEGQREGNTIYF
DNA: TGTGCCAGCAGCTTGGAAGGGCAACGGGAGGGAAACACCATATATTTT

D: TRBD1
size: .
J: TRBJ2-2
V: TRBV9
CDR3: CASSASKDRDYTGELFF
DNA: TGTGCCAGCAGCGCTAGCAAGGACAGGGACTACACCGGGGAGCTGTTTTTT

D: TRBD1
size: once
J: TRBJ1-5
V: TRBV27
CDR3: CASSYLTPGQGANQPQHF
DNA: TGTGCCAGCAGTTACCTTACGCCGGGACAGGGGGCCAATCAGCCCCAGCATTTT

D: TRBD1
size: .
J: TRBJ2-7
V: TRBV7-9
CDR3: CASSLGVLDRGDEQYF
DNA: TGTGCCAGCAGCTTAGGAGTATTGGACAGGGGGGACGAGCAGTACTTC

D: TRBD2
size: .
J: TRBJ2-1
V: TRBV5-1
CDR3: CASSLAGGLYEQFF
DNA: TGCGCCAGCAGCCTAGCGGGAGGACTCTATGAGCAGTTCTTC

D: .
size: .
J: TRBJ2-3
V: TRBV4-1
CDR3: CASSQEGASDWNTQYF
DNA: TGCGCCAGCAGCCAAGAGGGGGCCTCCGATTGGAATACGCAGTATTTT

D: .
size: .
J: TRBJ2-6
V: TRBV5-1
CDR3: CASSLQGLSGANVLTF
DNA: TGCGCCAGCAGCTTGCAGGGACTCTCTGGGGCCAACGTCCTGACTTTC

D: TRBD1
size: .
J: TRBJ1-1
V: TRBV7-9
CDR3: CASSLALTGVATEAFF
DNA: TGTGCCAGCAGCTTAGCCCTGACAGGGGTGGCCACTGAAGCTTTCTTT

D: TRBD1
size: once
J: TRBJ2-7
V: TRBV6-1
CDR3: CASSEADRGLYF
DNA: TGTGCCAGCAGTGAAGCGGACAGGGGTTTGTACTTC

D: .
size: .
J: TRBJ2-2
V: TRBV19
CDR3: CASSIGWGANTGELFF
DNA: TGTGCCAGTAGTATAGGGTGGGGGGCGAACACCGGGGAGCTGTTTTTT

D: TRBD2
size: .
J: TRBJ2-1
V: TRBV7-3
CDR3: CASSHLAGVGNEQFF
DNA: TGTGCCAGCAGCCACTTAGCGGGAGTTGGTAATGAGCAGTTCTTC

D: TRBD2
size: .
J: TRBJ2-7
V: TRBV5-5
CDR3: CASSWGTSGSYEQYF
DNA: TGTGCCAGCAGCTGGGGGACTAGCGGGAGCTACGAGCAGTACTTC

D: .
size: .
J: TRBJ2-2
V: TRBV10-1
CDR3: CASSESSGNTGELFF
DNA: TGCGCCAGCAGTGAGTCGAGCGGAAACACCGGGGAGCTGTTTTTT

D: TRBD1
size: .
J: TRBJ1-2
V: TRBV2
CDR3: CASIWQGALGYTF
DNA: TGTGCCAGCATTTGGCAGGGGGCCCTTGGCTACACCTTC

D: TRBD1
size: .
J: TRBJ1-5
V: TRBV6-5
CDR3: CASSNRGDQPQHF
DNA: TGTGCCAGCAGTAACAGGGGGGATCAGCCCCAGCATTTT

D: TRBD1
size: .
J: TRBJ1-2
V: TRBV6-5
CDR3: CASSSPGQANYGYTF
DNA: TGTGCCAGCAGTTCTCCGGGACAGGCAAACTATGGCTACACCTTC

D: .
size: .
J: TRBJ1-1
V: TRBV13
CDR3: CASTRRGRGTTEAFF
DNA: TGTGCCAGCACTCGAAGAGGGCGGGGGACCACTGAAGCTTTCTTT

D: TRBD1
size: .
J: TRBJ1-5
V: TRBV7-9
CDR3: CASSRQGAGSNQPQHF
DNA: TGTGCCAGCAGTCGACAGGGGGCGGGGAGCAATCAGCCCCAGCATTTT

D: .
size: .
J: TRBJ2-5
V: TRBV30
CDR3: CAWSEQVAQYF
DNA: TGTGCCTGGAGTGAACAGGTGGCCCAGTACTTC

D: .
size: .
J: TRBJ2-2
V: TRBV23-1
CDR3: CASSQTGSISDTGELFF
DNA: TGCGCCAGCAGTCAAACAGGGAGTATTTCGGACACCGGGGAGCTGTTTTTT

D: .
size: .
J: TRBJ2-1
V: TRBV18
CDR3: CASSPFDEQFF
DNA: TGTGCCAGCTCACCCTTCGATGAGCAGTTCTTC

D: TRBD1
size: .
J: TRBJ2-3
V: TRBV14
CDR3: CASSTTGTGGARATQYF
DNA: TGTGCCAGCAGCACCACCGGGACAGGGGGCGCTAGGGCTACGCAGTATTTT

D: TRBD1
size: few
J: TRBJ1-1
V: TRBV18
CDR3: CASRGQGMNTEAFF
DNA: TGTGCCAGCCGAGGACAGGGAATGAACACTGAAGCTTTCTTT

D: TRBD2
size: .
J: TRBJ2-1
V: TRBV5-1
CDR3: CASSLNVREGHDEQFF
DNA: TGCGCCAGCAGCTTGAATGTGAGGGAGGGCCACGATGAGCAGTTCTTC

D: .
size: .
J: TRBJ1-1
V: TRBV2
CDR3: CASSVGTWTERDTEAFF
DNA: TGTGCCAGCAGTGTGGGTACTTGGACAGAAAGGGACACTGAAGCTTTCTTT

D: .
size: .
J: TRBJ1-4
V: TRBV5-8
CDR3: CASSLVGRGTNEKLFF
DNA: TGTGCCAGCAGCTTGGTCGGGAGGGGCACTAATGAAAAACTGTTTTTT

D: .
size: .
J: TRBJ2-5
V: TRBV7-3
CDR3: CASSPAGLGETQYF
DNA: TGTGCCAGCAGCCCCGCAGGGTTGGGGGAGACCCAGTACTTC

D: .
size: .
J: TRBJ2-7
V: TRBV27
CDR3: CASSSRGEQYF
DNA: TGTGCCAGCAGTTCTAGGGGGGAGCAGTACTTC

D: TRBD2
size: .
J: TRBJ2-3
V: TRBV9
CDR3: CASSVGLAGSIDTQYF
DNA: TGTGCCAGCAGCGTAGGTCTAGCGGGAAGTATTGATACGCAGTATTTT

D: .
size: .
J: TRBJ2-3
V: TRBV5-4
CDR3: CASSPDKSTDTQYF
DNA: TGTGCCAGCAGCCCGGACAAGAGCACAGATACGCAGTATTTT

D: TRBD1
size: .
J: TRBJ1-4
V: TRBV30
CDR3: CASQQGTNEKLFF
DNA: TGTGCCAGTCAACAGGGGACTAATGAAAAACTGTTTTTT

D: .
size: .
J: TRBJ1-2
V: TRBV6-1
CDR3: CASSEYQALTGYTF
DNA: TGTGCCAGCAGTGAATATCAGGCTCTCACGGGCTACACCTTC

D: .
size: .
J: TRBJ2-6
V: TRBV9
CDR3: CASSVLQGSGANVLTF
DNA: TGTGCCAGCAGCGTCCTACAGGGCTCTGGGGCCAACGTCCTGACTTTC

D: TRBD1
size: .
J: TRBJ1-5
V: TRBV19
CDR3: CASSRQGDNQPQHF
DNA: TGTGCCAGTAGTCGACAGGGGGACAATCAGCCCCAGCATTTT

D: TRBD2
size: .
J: TRBJ2-3
V: TRBV19
CDR3: CASSIVAGGGGMQYF
DNA: TGTGCCAGTAGTATTGTAGCGGGGGGCGGCGGGATGCAGTATTTT

D: TRBD1
size: .
J: TRBJ2-2
V: TRBV19
CDR3: CASSRGQGRRGTGELFF
DNA: TGTGCCAGTAGTAGAGGACAGGGACGGCGTGGCACCGGGGAGCTGTTTTTT

D: TRBD1
size: .
J: TRBJ1-5
V: TRBV7-2
CDR3: CASSRITGVGNQPQHF
DNA: TGTGCCAGCAGCCGCATTACAGGGGTGGGCAATCAGCCCCAGCATTTT

D: TRBD1
size: .
J: TRBJ1-4
V: TRBV30
CDR3: CACVGTGGAWEKLFF
DNA: TGTGCCTGCGTTGGGACAGGGGGCGCGTGGGAAAAACTGTTTTTT

D: .
size: .
J: TRBJ2-3
V: TRBV27
CDR3: CASSLGGPAHSTDTQYF
DNA: TGTGCCAGCAGTTTAGGGGGCCCAGCACATAGCACAGATACGCAGTATTTT

D: .
size: .
J: TRBJ2-5
V: TRBV7-9
CDR3: CASSQVGHRQETQYF
DNA: TGTGCCAGCAGCCAGGTTGGCCATCGTCAAGAGACCCAGTACTTC

D: TRBD1
size: .
J: TRBJ1-2
V: TRBV27
CDR3: CASSSQGGQGVGGYTF
DNA: TGTGCCAGCAGTTCTCAAGGTGGACAGGGGGTGGGTGGCTACACCTTC

D: .
size: few
J: TRBJ1-1
V: TRBV9
CDR3: CASSVGPMITEAFF
DNA: TGTGCCAGCAGCGTGGGCCCTATGATCACTGAAGCTTTCTTT

D: TRBD2
size: .
J: TRBJ2-1
V: TRBV18
CDR3: CASSSSVAGGVGNEQFF
DNA: TGTGCCAGCTCGTCCTCCGTAGCGGGAGGGGTCGGCAATGAGCAGTTCTTC

D: TRBD1
size: .
J: TRBJ1-1
V: TRBV9
CDR3: CASSLRPGTGSDTEAFF
DNA: TGTGCCAGCAGCCTCCGTCCCGGGACAGGTTCGGACACTGAAGCTTTCTTT

D: TRBD1
size: .
J: TRBJ1-2
V: TRBV5-1
CDR3: CASSSEDRTGGYTF
DNA: TGCGCCAGCAGCTCTGAGGATCGGACAGGGGGCTACACCTTC

D: TRBD1
size: .
J: TRBJ2-7
V: TRBV27
CDR3: CASSDRDSLSYEQYF
DNA: TGTGCCAGCAGTGACCGGGACAGCCTCTCCTACGAGCAGTACTTC

D: TRBD1
size: .
J: TRBJ2-7
V: TRBV5-1
CDR3: CASSFRTGSYEQYF
DNA: TGCGCCAGCAGCTTTCGGACAGGTTCCTACGAGCAGTACTTC

D: TRBD2
size: .
J: TRBJ2-1
V: TRBV27
CDR3: CASSLYGLAGGSLRGQFF
DNA: TGTGCCAGCAGTTTATACGGACTAGCGGGGGGTTCCCTTAGGGGGCAGTTCTTC

D: TRBD2
size: .
J: TRBJ2-2
V: TRBV4-1
CDR3: CASSQEGLAGNTGELFF
DNA: TGCGCCAGCAGCCAAGAAGGTTTAGCGGGGAACACCGGGGAGCTGTTTTTT

D: TRBD1
size: once
J: TRBJ2-2
V: TRBV27
CDR3: CASRDRTNTGELFF
DNA: TGTGCCAGTCGGGACAGGACTAACACCGGGGAGCTGTTTTTT

D: .
size: .
J: TRBJ1-5
V: TRBV2
CDR3: CASSELGDHSNQPQHF
DNA: TGTGCCAGCAGTGAACTTGGAGATCATAGCAATCAGCCCCAGCATTTT

D: TRBD1
size: .
J: TRBJ1-1
V: TRBV5-4
CDR3: CASSVQGARRNTEAFF
DNA: TGTGCCAGCAGCGTCCAGGGGGCGAGAAGGAACACTGAAGCTTTCTTT

D: TRBD2
size: .
J: TRBJ2-1
V: TRBV7-2
CDR3: CASSLVGSGYNEQFF
DNA: TGTGCCAGCAGCTTAGTCGGTAGCGGGTACAATGAGCAGTTCTTC

D: .
size: .
J: TRBJ1-3
V: TRBV11-2
CDR3: CASSLTGGTHSGNTIYF
DNA: TGTGCCAGCAGCTTAACGGGAGGGACTCACTCTGGAAACACCATATATTTT